This T cell receptor beta chain comes out of a study of human T cells and chemical hapten exposure. Overall study findings and caveats: Unchanged with DPC sensitization were TCRs above 1 in 1000 frequency.

It was the library that attached unique molecular identifiers to individual cDNA molecules. TCRdb passed the RACE reads through MiXCR, listing each CDR3 protein once. This sample carries about 40,000 distinct CDR3 sequences, approximately 3.5% of them seen once, and the ten largest clones take approximately 7.1%. Per germline, CDR1 SGHVS and CDR2 FQNEAQ. This CDR3 comprises 18 residues. V lost 7 bases and J 4 bases, leaving 23 bases between the germline ends. This clonotype was found many times. Its antigen is still unknown. Time point denoted: patch test 2, 6 weeks after DPC sensitization. Noted treatment: therapeutic diphenylcyclopropenone sensitization with weekly scalp DPC. Each patch-test visit's blood sample preceded patch application.

Sequenced material: whole blood, taken in connection with sensitization to the hapten diphenylcyclopropenone (DPC). This TCR was sampled from a man between 40 and 49 years old with alopecia areata. Some clones in this sample may be carry-over from other donors' samples. V is TRBV7-8 and J is TRBJ2-6; D gene unclear. The CDR3 is CASMDSTVLLRGANVLTF. The CDR3 nucleotides are TGTGCCAGCATGGATTCAACAGTTCTACTACGGGGGGCCAACGTCCTGACTTTC.